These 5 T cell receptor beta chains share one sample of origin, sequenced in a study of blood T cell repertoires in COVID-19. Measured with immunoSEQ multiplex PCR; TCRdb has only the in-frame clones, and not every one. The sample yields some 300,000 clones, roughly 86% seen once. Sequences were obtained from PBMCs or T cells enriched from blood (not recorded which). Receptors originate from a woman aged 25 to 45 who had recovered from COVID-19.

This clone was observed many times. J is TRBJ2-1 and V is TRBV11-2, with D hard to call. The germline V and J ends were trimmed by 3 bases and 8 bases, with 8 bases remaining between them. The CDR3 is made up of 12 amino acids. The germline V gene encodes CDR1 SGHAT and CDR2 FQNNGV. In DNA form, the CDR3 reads TGTGCCAGCAGCTTCGTTTCTGATGAGCAGTTCTTC. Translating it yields CASSFVSDEQFF.

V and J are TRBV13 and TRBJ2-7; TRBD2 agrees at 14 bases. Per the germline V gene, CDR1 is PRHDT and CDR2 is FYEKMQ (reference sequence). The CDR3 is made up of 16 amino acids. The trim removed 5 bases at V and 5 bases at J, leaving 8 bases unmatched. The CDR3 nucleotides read TGTGCCAGCAGCCTAAGGGGACTAGCGGGAGACGACGAGCAGTACTTC. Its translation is CASSLRGLAGDDEQYF.

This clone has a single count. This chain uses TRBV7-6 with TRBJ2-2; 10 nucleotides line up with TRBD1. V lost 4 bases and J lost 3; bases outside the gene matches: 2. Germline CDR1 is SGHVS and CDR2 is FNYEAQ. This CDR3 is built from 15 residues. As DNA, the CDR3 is TGTGCCAGCAGCTGGGACAGGGGCGACACCGGGGAGCTGTTTTTT. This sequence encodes CASSWDRGDTGELFF.

The DNA of the CDR3 is TGTGCCAGCAGTTTTGGCAGGGGGAACTCCTACGAGCAGTACTTC. This gives the protein CASSFGRGNSYEQYF. The gene calls are TRBV27 and TRBJ2-7; TRBD1 agrees at 7 bases. J gave up 0 bases and V 3 bases, and 5 bases lay outside the gene matches. The CDR3 contains 15 residues. Germline lookup yields CDR1 MNHEY and CDR2 SMNVEV (reference sequence).

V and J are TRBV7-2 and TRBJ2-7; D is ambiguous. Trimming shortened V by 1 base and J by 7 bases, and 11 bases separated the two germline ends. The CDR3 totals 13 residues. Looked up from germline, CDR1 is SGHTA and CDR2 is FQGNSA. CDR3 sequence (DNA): TGTGCCAGCAGCTTAGTTGCCCTCCGGGAGCAGTACTTC. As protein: CASSLVALREQYF.